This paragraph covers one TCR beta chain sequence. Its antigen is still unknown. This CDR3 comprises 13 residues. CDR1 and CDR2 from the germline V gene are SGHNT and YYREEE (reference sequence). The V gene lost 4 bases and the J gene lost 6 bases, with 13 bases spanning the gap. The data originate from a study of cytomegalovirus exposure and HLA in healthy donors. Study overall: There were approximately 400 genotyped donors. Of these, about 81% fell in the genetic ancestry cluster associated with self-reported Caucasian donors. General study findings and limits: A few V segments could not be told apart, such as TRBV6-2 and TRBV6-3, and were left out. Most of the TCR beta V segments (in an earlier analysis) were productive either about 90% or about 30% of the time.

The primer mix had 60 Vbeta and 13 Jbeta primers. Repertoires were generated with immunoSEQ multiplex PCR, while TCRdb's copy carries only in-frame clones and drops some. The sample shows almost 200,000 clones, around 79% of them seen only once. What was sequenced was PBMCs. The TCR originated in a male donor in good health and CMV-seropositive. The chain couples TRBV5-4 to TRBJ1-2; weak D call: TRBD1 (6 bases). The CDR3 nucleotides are TGTGCCAGCAGCCCCCAGGGGATAGATGGCTACACCTTC. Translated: CASSPQGIDGYTF.